These 25 T cell receptor beta chains came from one sample sequenced in a study of CD8 T cells in acute hepatitis C reinfection. The time point was: naive CD8 control sorted from an acute-time-point sample. Clones were sequenced by immunoSEQ multiplex PCR, and TCRdb holds only the in-frame ones, with some missing. The repertoire consists of more than 35,000 clones, with about 87% occurring once and the leading ten covering 0.5% to 0.65%. The source material was naive CD8+ T cells from PBMCs. The receptors were gathered from a man aged 25-45 years with chronic hepatitis C.

In DNA, the CDR3 is TGTGCCACCAGCAGACTTGGGGGGGACACCGGGGAGCTGTTTTTT. Amino acids: CATSRLGGDTGELFF. The V call is TRBV15, the J call TRBJ2-2; 7 bases line up with TRBD2. V shed 2 bases, J shed 3 bases, and the junction held 3 bases outside the gene matches. Germline V CDR1 and CDR2: LNHNV, YYDKDF (reference sequence). The CDR3 totals 15 residues.

This clone was counted a single time. V usage is TRBV6-1 and J usage is TRBJ2-5, with D perhaps matching TRBD1 (6 bases). The V and J ends lost 3 bases and 5 bases respectively, with 13 bases between them. Looked up from germline, CDR1 is MNHNS and CDR2 is SASEGT. The CDR3 length is 14 residues. CDR3 coding DNA: TGTGCCAGCAGTGAGGGACATTTAGAGGAGACCCAGTACTTC. Protein sequence: CASSEGHLEETQYF.

This chain uses TRBV5-1 with TRBJ2-3; unclear D gene. CDR3 length: 17 amino acids. Germline V CDR1 and CDR2: SGHRS, YFSETQ. Trimming removed 4 bases from V and 2 bases from J, with 20 bases in between. CDR3 bases: TGCGCCAGCAGCCCCCCCCTGGGCGGTACGGACACAGATACGCAGTATTTT. Its protein product is CASSPPLGGTDTDTQYF.

The chain uses TRBV9 and TRBJ1-2; TRBD1 might be the D (6 bases). Germline V CDR1 and CDR2: SGDLS, YYNGEE. Trimming left V 2 bases short and J 4 bases short, with 15 bases between. CDR3 length: 15 residues. The CDR3 DNA reads TGTGCCAGCAGCGTGAGCAAAGGGGGAAGCTATGGCTACACCTTC. Amino acid sequence: CASSVSKGGSYGYTF.

This chain links TRBV6-1 with TRBJ2-7, with D unclear. Germline-derived CDR1 and CDR2 are MNHNS and SASEGT. CDR3 length: 13 amino acids. Trimming left V 7 bases short and J 4 bases short, with 14 bases between. CDR3 protein: CASKIDMGYEQYF. The CDR3, as DNA: TGTGCCAGCAAGATCGACATGGGGTACGAGCAGTACTTC.

The rearrangement joins TRBV9 to TRBJ1-4; D is uncertain. Germline CDR1 and CDR2: SGDLS and YYNGEE. The CDR3 runs 14 residues. V lost 4 bases to trimming and J lost 0 bases, with 7 bases between them. Here the CDR3 reads CASSRVATNEKLFF. CDR3 bases: TGTGCCAGCAGCAGGGTTGCAACTAATGAAAAACTGTTTTTT.

The chain employs TRBV5-6 and TRBJ2-1; the D is unclear. The germline V gene encodes CDR1 SGHDT and CDR2 YYEEEE. The CDR3 sequence is 14 residues long. V was cut by 4 bases and J by 6 bases, with 14 bases left in between. CDR3 nucleotides: TGTGCCAGCAGCGGGTCGGGTGTGAGCAATGAGCAGTTCTTC. Amino acid sequence: CASSGSGVSNEQFF.

The chain carries TRBV7-8 and TRBJ1-1, with D maybe TRBD1 (6 bases). The CDR3 contains 16 residues. The germline CDR1 and CDR2 sequences are SGHVS and FQNEAQ. CDR3 in amino acids: CVCRGHMGQLNTEAFF. The CDR3 DNA follows: TGTGTGTGCCGCGGCCATATGGGACAATTGAACACTGAAGCTTTCTTT.

The V gene is TRBV4-1, the J gene TRBJ2-2, with a weak D call TRBD1 (5 bases). The CDR3 has 14 amino acids. Germline values: CDR1 MGHRA, CDR2 YSYEKL. Trimming took 3 bases from V and 5 from J, leaving 10 bases between them. CDR3 bases: TGCGCCAGCAGCCAGCAGGGTGGGACCGGGGAGCTGTTTTTT. Translation: CASSQQGGTGELFF.

The V and J genes are TRBV7-9 and TRBJ2-7; TRBD2 agrees at 7 bases. With 7 bases clipped from V and 6 bases from J, the junction kept 12 bases outside the gene matches. There are 14 residues in the CDR3. CDR1 is SEHNR, CDR2 FQNEAQ, per germline (reference sequence). CDR3 coding DNA: TGTGCCAGCACCCCTTTGAGCAGGGAGGGCGAGCAGTACTTC. Its translation is CASTPLSREGEQYF.

The V gene is TRBV19, the J gene TRBJ2-7; no clear D gene. The CDR3 extends over 14 amino acids. Germline values: CDR1 LNHDA, CDR2 SQIVND (reference sequence). V was cut by 0 bases and J by 3 bases, with 9 bases left in between. As DNA, the CDR3 is TGTGCCAGTAGTATAGATCTAGGAATCTACGAGCAGTACTTC. Translating it yields CASSIDLGIYEQYF.

This clone was found once. The chain couples TRBV6-4 to TRBJ2-1; D is uncertain. Trimming left V 2 bases short and J 7 bases short, with 12 bases between. Germline CDR1 MRHNA, CDR2 SNTAGT. CDR3 length equals 14 residues. CDR3: CASSDPESGNEQFF. CDR3 nucleotides: TGTGCCAGCAGTGACCCCGAATCGGGTAATGAGCAGTTCTTC.

The chain carries TRBV7-9 and TRBJ1-4, with TRBD1 matching 7 bases. Per the germline V gene, CDR1 is SEHNR and CDR2 is FQNEAQ (reference sequence). This CDR3 has 15 amino acids. J was trimmed by 7 bases and V by 5 bases; bases with no gene match: 10. The CDR3 DNA follows: TGTGCCAGCAGCCCAACCGGGACAGACGGTGAAAAACTGTTTTTT. It translates to CASSPTGTDGEKLFF.

The chain couples TRBV6-1 to TRBJ1-2; weak D call: TRBD1 (5 bases). CDR1 and CDR2 (germline): MNHNS, SASEGT. Between the trimmed V and J ends, which lost 3 bases and 8 bases, there was a span of 13 bases. There are 13 residues in the CDR3. DNA for the CDR3: TGTGCCAGCAGTGACCGGGACGGGGAAGGCTACACCTTC. Translating gives CASSDRDGEGYTF.

The rearrangement joins TRBV9 to TRBJ1-3, with 7 bases identical to TRBD1. The CDR3 extends over 15 amino acids. The germline V gene encodes CDR1 SGDLS and CDR2 YYNGEE. V lost 5 bases and J lost 2; bases outside the gene matches: 7. Written as DNA, the CDR3 is TGTGCCAGCAGGTGGGACAGCGACCCTGGAAACACCATATATTTT. Its protein is CASRWDSDPGNTIYF.

The chain uses TRBV11-2 and TRBJ2-1; 7 nucleotides line up with TRBD2. Trimming took 1 base from V and 0 from J; bases not matched to a gene: 6. CDR1 is SGHAT and CDR2 is FQNNGV in the germline V gene. The CDR3 has 17 residues. CDR3 bases: TGTGCCAGCAGCTTAGGACCAGCGGGAAGCTCCTACAATGAGCAGTTCTTC. It is translated as CASSLGPAGSSYNEQFF.

This clone was counted once. V gene TRBV27 combines with J gene TRBJ2-5, with TRBD1 matching over 7 bases. CDR3 size: 17 residues. CDR1 and CDR2 from the germline V gene are MNHEY and SMNVEV (reference sequence). Losses at the gene ends were 6 bases for V and 3 bases for J; bases not matched to a gene: 16. The CDR3 region has the DNA TGTGCCAGCAGCCCTTTTAATACCGGGACAGATAAAGAGACCCAGTACTTC. Translating gives CASSPFNTGTDKETQYF.

The chain combines TRBV29-1 with TRBJ1-1, with TRBD1 as a possible D gene (6 bases). Germline CDR1 and CDR2: SQVTM and ANQGSEA. Trimming removed 4 bases from V and 4 bases from J, with 13 bases in between. The CDR3 extends over 13 amino acids. This CDR3 is CSVGRAGATEAFF. The CDR3 DNA sequence: TGCAGCGTTGGGAGGGCGGGGGCCACTGAAGCTTTCTTT.

This clone was counted a few times. One end of the junction fails to match germline, which may point to a read error. The chain employs TRBV7-7 and TRBJ2-2, with D hard to call. Germline CDR1 reads SSHAT; CDR2 reads FNYEAQ (reference sequence). This CDR3 has 14 amino acids. The CDR3 reads CASSSYSNTGELFF. The CDR3 DNA is TGTGCTAGCAGCTCCTACTCGAACACCGGGGAGCTGTTTTTT.

The chain combines TRBV5-1 with TRBJ1-4; no firm D call. The CDR3 length is 14 residues. Trimming removed 6 bases from V and 5 bases from J, with 14 bases in between. Germline lookup yields CDR1 SGHRS and CDR2 YFSETQ. CDR3 coding DNA: TGCGCCAGCACACTTTCTAGCATCAATGAAAAACTGTTTTTT. Encoded protein: CASTLSSINEKLFF.

In nucleotides, the CDR3 is TGTGCCACCAGTCTATCGAGCGCGGACTCCTATGGCTACACCTTC. Its protein product is CATSLSSADSYGYTF. J is TRBJ1-2 and V is TRBV15; D gene uncertain. The CDR3 has 15 residues. V shed 6 bases and J shed 4 bases, with 18 bases lying between them. Germline lookup yields CDR1 LNHNV and CDR2 YYDKDF (reference sequence).

The chain combines TRBV9 with TRBJ1-5; weak D call: TRBD1 (6 bases). V was clipped by 2 bases and J by 3 bases, with 6 bases between them. Germline-derived CDR1 and CDR2 are SGDLS and YYNGEE. The CDR3 runs to 13 residues. The CDR3 reads CASSVGANQPQHF. CDR3 sequence (DNA): TGTGCCAGCAGCGTGGGGGCCAATCAGCCCCAGCATTTT.

The chain is built from TRBV7-9 and TRBJ2-7; D gene uncertain. Trimming pared 5 bases from V and 2 bases from J, leaving 13 bases between. Germline CDR1 reads SEHNR; CDR2 reads FQNEAQ (reference sequence). This CDR3 is built from 14 residues. CDR3 in DNA: TGTGCCAGCAGCCCCGTGACGGTCCCCTACGAGCAGTACTTC. Protein: CASSPVTVPYEQYF.

The chain uses TRBV12-5 and TRBJ2-5, with no clear D. The DNA end favors TRBJ2-7, so the J call may be wrong. This CDR3 region has 14 residues. Germline V gene lookup returns CDR1 LGHNT and CDR2 FRNRAP. The DNA for the CDR3 is TGTGCTAGTGGTGACCTCGGGTTAGCCTACGAGCAGTACTTC. This sequence encodes CASGDLGLAYEQYF.

This clone was observed a handful of times. CDR3 protein: CASSMGNQPQHF. CDR3 coding DNA: TGTGCCAGTAGTATGGGGAATCAGCCCCAGCATTTT. The chain employs TRBV19 and TRBJ1-5; D ambiguous. This CDR3 has 12 residues. Trimming removed 3 bases at V and 4 bases at J, with 4 bases between. CDR1 is LNHDA and CDR2 is SQIVND in the germline V gene (reference sequence).